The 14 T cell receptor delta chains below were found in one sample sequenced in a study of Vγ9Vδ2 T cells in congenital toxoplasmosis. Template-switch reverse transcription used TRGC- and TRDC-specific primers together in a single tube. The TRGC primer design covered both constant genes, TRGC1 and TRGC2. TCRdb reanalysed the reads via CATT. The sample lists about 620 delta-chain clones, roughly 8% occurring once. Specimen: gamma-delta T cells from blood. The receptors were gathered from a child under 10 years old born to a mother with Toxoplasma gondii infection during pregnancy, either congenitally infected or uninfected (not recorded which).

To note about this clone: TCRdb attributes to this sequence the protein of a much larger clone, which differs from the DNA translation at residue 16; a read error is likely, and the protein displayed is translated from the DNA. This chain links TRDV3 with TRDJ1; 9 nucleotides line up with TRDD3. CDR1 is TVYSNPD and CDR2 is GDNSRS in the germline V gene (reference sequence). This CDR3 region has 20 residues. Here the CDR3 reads CAFPNSFTTVLGEYTNKLIF. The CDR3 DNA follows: TGTGCCTTCCCCAACTCCTTCACTACGGTACTGGGGGAATACACCAATAAACTCATCTTT.

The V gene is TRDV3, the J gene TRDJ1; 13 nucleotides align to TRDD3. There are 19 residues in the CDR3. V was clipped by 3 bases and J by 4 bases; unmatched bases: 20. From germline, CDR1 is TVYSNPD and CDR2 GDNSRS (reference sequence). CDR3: CALVFYLNWGIRGIDKLIF. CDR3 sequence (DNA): TGTGCCTTAGTATTCTACCTAAACTGGGGGATACGCGGTATCGATAAACTCATCTTT.

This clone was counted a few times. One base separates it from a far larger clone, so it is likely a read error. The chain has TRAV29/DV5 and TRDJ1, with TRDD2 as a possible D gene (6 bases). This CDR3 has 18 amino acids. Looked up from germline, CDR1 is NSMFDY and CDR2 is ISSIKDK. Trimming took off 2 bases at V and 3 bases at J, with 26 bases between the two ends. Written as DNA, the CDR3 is TGTGCAGCAAGAGGCTTCCTCCTCGCCTCTCGGTACTCCGATAAACTCATCTTT. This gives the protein CAARGFLLASRYSDKLIF.

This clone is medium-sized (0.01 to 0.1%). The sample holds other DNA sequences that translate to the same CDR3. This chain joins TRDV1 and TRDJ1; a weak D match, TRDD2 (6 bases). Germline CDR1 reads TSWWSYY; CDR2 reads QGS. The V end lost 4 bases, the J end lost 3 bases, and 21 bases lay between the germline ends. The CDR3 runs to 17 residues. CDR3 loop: CALGVPAFPYQADKLIF. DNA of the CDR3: TGTGCTCTTGGGGTACCGGCCTTCCCGTACCAGGCCGATAAACTCATCTTT.

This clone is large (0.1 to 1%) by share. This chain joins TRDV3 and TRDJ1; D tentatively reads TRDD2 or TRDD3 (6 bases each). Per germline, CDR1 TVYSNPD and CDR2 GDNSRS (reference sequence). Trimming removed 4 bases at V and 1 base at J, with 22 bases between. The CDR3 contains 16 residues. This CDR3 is CASSYIRGTVTDKLIF. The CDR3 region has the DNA TGTGCCTCATCCTACATCCGGGGGACAGTCACCGATAAACTCATCTTT.

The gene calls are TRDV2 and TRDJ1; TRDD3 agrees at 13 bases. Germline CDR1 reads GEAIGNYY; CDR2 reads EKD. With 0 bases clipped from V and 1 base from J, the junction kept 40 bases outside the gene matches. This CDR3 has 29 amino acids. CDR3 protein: CACDTAGTTRSLRYWGIRPIPVSTDKLIF. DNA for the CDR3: TGTGCCTGTGACACCGCAGGGACGACGCGATCATTGCGGTACTGGGGGATACGTCCCATCCCAGTGTCCACCGATAAACTCATCTTT.

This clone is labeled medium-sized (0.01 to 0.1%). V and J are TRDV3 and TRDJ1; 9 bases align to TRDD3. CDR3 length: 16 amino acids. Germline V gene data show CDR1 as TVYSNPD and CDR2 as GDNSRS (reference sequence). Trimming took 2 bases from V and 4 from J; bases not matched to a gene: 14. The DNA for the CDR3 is TGTGCCTTTCCGTCCGGGGATACGCTGAAGGGCGATAAACTCATCTTT. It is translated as CAFPSGDTLKGDKLIF.

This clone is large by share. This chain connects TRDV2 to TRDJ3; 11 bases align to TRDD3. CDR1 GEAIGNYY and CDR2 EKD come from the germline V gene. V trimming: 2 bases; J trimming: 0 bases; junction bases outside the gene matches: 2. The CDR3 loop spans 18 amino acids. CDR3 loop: CACDNTGGYSWDTRQMFF. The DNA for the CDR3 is TGTGCCTGTGACAATACTGGGGGATACTCCTGGGACACCCGACAGATGTTTTTC.

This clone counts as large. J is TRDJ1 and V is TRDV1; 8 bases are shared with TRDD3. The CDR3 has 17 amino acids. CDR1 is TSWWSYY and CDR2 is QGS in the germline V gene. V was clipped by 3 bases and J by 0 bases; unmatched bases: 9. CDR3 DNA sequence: TGTGCTCTTGGGGACGGTACTGGGGGCTCGTACACCGATAAACTCATCTTT. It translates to CALGDGTGGSYTDKLIF.

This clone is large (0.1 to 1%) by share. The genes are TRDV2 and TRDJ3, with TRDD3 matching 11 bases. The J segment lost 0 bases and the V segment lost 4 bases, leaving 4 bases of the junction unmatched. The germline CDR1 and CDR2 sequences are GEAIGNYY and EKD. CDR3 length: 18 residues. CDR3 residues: CACEGLGDSSWDTRQMFF. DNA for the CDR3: TGTGCCTGTGAAGGACTGGGGGATAGCTCCTGGGACACCCGACAGATGTTTTTC.

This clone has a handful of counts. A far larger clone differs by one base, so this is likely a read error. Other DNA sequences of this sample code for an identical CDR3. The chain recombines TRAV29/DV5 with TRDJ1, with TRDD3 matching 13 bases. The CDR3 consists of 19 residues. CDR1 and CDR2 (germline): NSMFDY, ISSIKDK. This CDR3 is CAAIFLSPLLGDTPGKLIF. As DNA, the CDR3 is TGTGCAGCAATTTTCCTATCTCCTTTACTGGGGGATACGCCTGGTAAACTCATCTTC. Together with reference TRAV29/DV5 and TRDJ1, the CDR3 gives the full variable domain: DQQVKQNSPSLSVQEGRISILNCDYTNSMFDYFLWYKKYPAEGPTFLISISSIKDKNEDGRFTVFLNKSAKHLSLHIVPSQPGDSAVYFCAAIFLSPLLGDTPGKLIFGKGTRVTVEP.

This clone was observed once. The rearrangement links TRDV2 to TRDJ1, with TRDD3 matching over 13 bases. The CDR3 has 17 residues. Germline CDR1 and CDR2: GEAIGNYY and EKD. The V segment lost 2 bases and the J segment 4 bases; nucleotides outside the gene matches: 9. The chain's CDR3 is CACDILGDTRRRDKLIF. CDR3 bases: TGTGCCTGTGACATACTGGGGGATACGAGGAGGCGCGATAAACTCATCTTT.

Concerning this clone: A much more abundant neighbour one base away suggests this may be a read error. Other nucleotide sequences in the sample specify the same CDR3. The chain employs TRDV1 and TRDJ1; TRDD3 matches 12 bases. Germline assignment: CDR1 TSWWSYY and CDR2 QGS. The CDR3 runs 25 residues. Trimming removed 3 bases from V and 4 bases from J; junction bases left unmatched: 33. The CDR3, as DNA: TGTGCTCTTGGGGACCGATCCGCCTTCCTACGGAGGGGTTTGCTGGGGGATACGCAAGTCGATAAACTCATCTTT. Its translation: CALGDRSAFLRRGLLGDTQVDKLIF.

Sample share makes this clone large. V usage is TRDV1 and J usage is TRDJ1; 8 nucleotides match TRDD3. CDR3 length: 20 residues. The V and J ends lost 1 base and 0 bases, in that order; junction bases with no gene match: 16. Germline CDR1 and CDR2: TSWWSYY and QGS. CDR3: CALGERRDTGGLRYTDKLIF. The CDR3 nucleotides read TGTGCTCTTGGGGAACGTCGGGATACTGGGGGCCTCAGATACACCGATAAACTCATCTTT.